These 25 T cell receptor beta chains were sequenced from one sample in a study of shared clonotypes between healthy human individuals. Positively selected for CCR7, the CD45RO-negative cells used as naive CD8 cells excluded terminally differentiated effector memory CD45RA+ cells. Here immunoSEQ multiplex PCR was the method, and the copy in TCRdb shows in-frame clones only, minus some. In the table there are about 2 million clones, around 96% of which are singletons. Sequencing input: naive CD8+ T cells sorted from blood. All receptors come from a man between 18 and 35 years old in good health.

CDR3 sequence: CASSIGGGFSYEQYF. The CDR3 nucleotides read TGTGCCAGCAGCATTGGGGGGGGCTTCTCCTACGAGCAGTACTTC. J is TRBJ2-7 and V is TRBV27; D perhaps matches TRBD2 (7 bases). CDR1 and CDR2 from the germline V gene are MNHEY and SMNVEV (reference sequence). Trimming pared 6 bases from V and 0 bases from J, leaving 15 bases between. The CDR3 has 15 residues.

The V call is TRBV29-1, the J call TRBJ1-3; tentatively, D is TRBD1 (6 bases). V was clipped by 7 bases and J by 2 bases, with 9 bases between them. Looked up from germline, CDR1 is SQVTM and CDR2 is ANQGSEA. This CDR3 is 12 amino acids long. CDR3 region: CSGTGTGNTIYF. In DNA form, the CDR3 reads TGCAGCGGAACAGGGACTGGAAACACCATATATTTT.

CDR3 bases: TGTGCCAGTAATTCCCCCTACCCCGGGACAGAGCCTTATAGCAATCAGCCCCAGCATTTT. This gives the protein CASNSPYPGTEPYSNQPQHF. The genes are TRBV19 and TRBJ1-5; 7 bases map to TRBD1. The germline gives CDR1 LNHDA, CDR2 SQIVND (reference sequence). The V and J ends lost 7 bases and 0 bases, in that order; junction bases with no gene match: 21. This CDR3 has 20 residues.

DNA for the CDR3: TGTGCCAGCAGTTTAATTGAAAATGAAAAACTGTTTTTT. Translated: CASSLIENEKLFF. The chain joins TRBV27 to TRBJ1-4, with D uncertain. Germline lookup yields CDR1 MNHEY and CDR2 SMNVEV (reference sequence). Between the trimmed V and J ends, which lost 2 bases and 5 bases, there was a span of 6 bases. The CDR3 contains 13 residues.

CDR3 in DNA: TGTGCCAGCGGGAGAGGGACTAGCGGGAGCCAGAATGAGCAGTTCTTC. This translates into CASGRGTSGSQNEQFF. The chain employs TRBV27 and TRBJ2-1; 14 bases are a match to TRBD2. This CDR3 is 16 amino acids long. Trimming took 8 bases from V and 7 from J; bases not matched to a gene: 10. Germline loops: CDR1 MNHEY, CDR2 SMNVEV (reference sequence).

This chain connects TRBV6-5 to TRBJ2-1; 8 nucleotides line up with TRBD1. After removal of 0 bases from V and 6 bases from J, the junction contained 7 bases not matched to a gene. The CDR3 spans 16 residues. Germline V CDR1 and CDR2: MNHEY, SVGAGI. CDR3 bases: TGTGCCAGCAGTTACTCGACGGGACAGGTTTCCAATGAGCAGTTCTTC. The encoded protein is CASSYSTGQVSNEQFF.

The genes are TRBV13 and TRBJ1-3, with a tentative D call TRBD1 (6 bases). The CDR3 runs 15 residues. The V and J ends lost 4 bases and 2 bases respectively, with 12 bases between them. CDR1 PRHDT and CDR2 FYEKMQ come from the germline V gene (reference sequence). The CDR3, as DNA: TGTGCCAGCAGCTCCCTAGGGGGAGCTGGAAACACCATATATTTT. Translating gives CASSSLGGAGNTIYF.

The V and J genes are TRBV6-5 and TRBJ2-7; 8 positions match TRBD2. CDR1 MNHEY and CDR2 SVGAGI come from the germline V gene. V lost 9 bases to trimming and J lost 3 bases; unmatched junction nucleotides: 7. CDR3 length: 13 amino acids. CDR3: CASTSGDLYEQYF. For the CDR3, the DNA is TGTGCCAGTACTAGCGGAGACCTCTACGAGCAGTACTTC.

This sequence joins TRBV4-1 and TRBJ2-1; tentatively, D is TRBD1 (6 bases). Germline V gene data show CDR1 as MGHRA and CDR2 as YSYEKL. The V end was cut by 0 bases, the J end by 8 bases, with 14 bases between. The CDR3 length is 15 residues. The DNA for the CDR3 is TGCGCCAGCAGCCAAGAGGACAGTCTAGGGGATGAGCAGTTCTTC. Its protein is CASSQEDSLGDEQFF.

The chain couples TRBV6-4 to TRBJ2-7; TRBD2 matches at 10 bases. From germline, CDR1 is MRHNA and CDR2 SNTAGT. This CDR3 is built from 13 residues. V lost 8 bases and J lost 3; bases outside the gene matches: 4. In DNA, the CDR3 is TGTGCCAGCCCCGGGACTAGCGTCTACGAGCAGTACTTC. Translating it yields CASPGTSVYEQYF.

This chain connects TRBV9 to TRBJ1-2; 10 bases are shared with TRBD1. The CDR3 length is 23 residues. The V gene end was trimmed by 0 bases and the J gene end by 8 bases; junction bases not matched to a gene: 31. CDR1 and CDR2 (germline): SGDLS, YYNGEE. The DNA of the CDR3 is TGTGCCAGCAGCGTAGCCTCAGCCGGGACAGGGGAGAAGGGAATCCCGACTTTAGGAGGCTACACCTTC. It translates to CASSVASAGTGEKGIPTLGGYTF.

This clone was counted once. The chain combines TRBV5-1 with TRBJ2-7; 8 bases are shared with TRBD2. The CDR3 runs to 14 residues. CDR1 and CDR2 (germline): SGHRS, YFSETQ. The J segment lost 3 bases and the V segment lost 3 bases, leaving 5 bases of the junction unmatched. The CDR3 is CASSYTSGDYEQYF. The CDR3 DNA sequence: TGCGCCAGCAGCTATACTAGCGGCGACTACGAGCAGTACTTC.

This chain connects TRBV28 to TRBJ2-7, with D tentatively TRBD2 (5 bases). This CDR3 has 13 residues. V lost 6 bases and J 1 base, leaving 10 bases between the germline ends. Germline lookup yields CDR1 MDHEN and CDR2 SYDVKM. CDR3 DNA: TGTGCCAGCAGGGGTAGGGAGTCCTACGAGCAGTACTTC. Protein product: CASRGRESYEQYF.

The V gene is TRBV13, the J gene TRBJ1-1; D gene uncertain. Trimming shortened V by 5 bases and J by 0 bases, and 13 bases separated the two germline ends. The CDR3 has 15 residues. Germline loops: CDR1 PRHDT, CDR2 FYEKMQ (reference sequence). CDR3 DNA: TGTGCCAGCAGCGACCCCGACATGATGAACACTGAAGCTTTCTTT. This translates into CASSDPDMMNTEAFF.

The CDR3 DNA is TGTGCCAGCAGCTCCGACCCCCAGGAAAACTATGGCTACACCTTC. Its protein is CASSSDPQENYGYTF. The chain joins TRBV9 to TRBJ1-2, with D unclear. Germline loops: CDR1 SGDLS, CDR2 YYNGEE. The CDR3 is 15 residues long. Deletions cut 4 bases from V and 2 bases from J, with 15 bases between.

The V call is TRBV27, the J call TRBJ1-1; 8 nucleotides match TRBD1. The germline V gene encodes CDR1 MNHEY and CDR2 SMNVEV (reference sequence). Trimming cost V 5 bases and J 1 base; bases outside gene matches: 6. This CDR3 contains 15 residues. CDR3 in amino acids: CASSPSTGENTEAFF. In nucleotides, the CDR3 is TGTGCCAGCAGTCCCTCGACAGGGGAGAACACTGAAGCTTTCTTT.

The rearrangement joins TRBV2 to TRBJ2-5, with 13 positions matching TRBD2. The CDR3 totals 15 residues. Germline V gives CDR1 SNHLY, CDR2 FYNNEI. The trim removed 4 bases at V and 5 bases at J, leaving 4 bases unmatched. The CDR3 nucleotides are TGTGCCAGCAGTGGTACGACTAGCGGGGGGGAGACCCAGTACTTC. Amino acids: CASSGTTSGGETQYF.

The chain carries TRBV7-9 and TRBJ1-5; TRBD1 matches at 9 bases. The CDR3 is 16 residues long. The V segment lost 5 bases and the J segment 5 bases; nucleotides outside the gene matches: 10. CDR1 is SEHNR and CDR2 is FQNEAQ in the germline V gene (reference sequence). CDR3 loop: CASSPAGTGSDQPQHF. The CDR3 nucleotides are TGTGCCAGCAGCCCGGCCGGGACAGGGTCGGATCAGCCCCAGCATTTT.

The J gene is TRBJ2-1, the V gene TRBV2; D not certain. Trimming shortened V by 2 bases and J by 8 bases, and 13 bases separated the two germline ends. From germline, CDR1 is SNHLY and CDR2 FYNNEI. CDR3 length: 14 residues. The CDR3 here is CASSEMTSSDEQFF. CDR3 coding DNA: TGTGCCAGCAGTGAAATGACCTCATCGGATGAGCAGTTCTTC.

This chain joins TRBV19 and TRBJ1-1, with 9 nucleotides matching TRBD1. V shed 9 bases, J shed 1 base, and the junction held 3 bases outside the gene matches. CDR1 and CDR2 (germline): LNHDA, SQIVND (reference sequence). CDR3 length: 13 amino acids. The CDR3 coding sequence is TGTGCCAGCAAACAGGGGGCGAACACTGAAGCTTTCTTT. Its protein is CASKQGANTEAFF.

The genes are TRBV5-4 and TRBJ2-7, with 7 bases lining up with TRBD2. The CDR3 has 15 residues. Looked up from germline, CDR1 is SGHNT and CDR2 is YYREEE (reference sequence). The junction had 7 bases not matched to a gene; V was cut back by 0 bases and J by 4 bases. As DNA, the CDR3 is TGTGCCAGCAGCTTGGTTGGGGGAGGGCCTTACGAGCAGTACTTC. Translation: CASSLVGGGPYEQYF.

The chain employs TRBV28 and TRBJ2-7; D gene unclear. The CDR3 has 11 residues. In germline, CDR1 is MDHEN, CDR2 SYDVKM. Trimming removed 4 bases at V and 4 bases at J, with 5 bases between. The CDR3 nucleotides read TGTGCCAGCAGTTACGTTTACGAGCAGTACTTC. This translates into CASSYVYEQYF.

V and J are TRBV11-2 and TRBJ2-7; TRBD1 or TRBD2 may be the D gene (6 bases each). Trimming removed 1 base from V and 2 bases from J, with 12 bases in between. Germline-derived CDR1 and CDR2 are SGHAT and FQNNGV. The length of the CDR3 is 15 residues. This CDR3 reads CASSLVPGGPYEQYF. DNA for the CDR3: TGTGCCAGCAGCTTAGTCCCCGGGGGCCCCTACGAGCAGTACTTC.

The CDR3 region is CASGSPYEQYF. The CDR3 DNA reads TGTGCCAGCGGATCGCCCTACGAGCAGTACTTC. This chain links TRBV6-5 with TRBJ2-7; D unresolved. V was pared by 8 bases and J by 2 bases, with 7 bases between. The germline gives CDR1 MNHEY, CDR2 SVGAGI. The CDR3 spans 11 residues.

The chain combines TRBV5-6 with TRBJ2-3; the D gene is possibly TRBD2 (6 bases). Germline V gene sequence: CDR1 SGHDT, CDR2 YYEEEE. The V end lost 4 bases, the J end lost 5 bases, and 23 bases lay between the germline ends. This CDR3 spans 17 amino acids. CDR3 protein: CASSNEYTGLLEDTQYF. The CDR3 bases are TGTGCCAGCAGCAACGAATATACGGGACTTTTAGAAGATACGCAGTATTTT.